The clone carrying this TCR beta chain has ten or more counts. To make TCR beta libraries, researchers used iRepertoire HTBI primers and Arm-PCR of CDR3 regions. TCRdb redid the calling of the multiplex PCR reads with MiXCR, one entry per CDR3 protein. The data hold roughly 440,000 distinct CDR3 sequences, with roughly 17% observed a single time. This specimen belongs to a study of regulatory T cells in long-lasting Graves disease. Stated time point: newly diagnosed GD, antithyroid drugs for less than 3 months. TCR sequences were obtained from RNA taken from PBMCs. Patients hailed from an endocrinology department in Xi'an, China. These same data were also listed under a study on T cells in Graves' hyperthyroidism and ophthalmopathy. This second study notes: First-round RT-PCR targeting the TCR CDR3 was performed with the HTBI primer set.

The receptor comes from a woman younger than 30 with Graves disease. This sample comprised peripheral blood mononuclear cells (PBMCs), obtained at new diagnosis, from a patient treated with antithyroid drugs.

The CDR3 is CAWSTGSGNTIYF. The CDR3, as DNA: TGTGCCTGGAGTACAGGCTCTGGAAACACCATATATTTT. V is TRBV30 and J is TRBJ1-3; weak D call: TRBD1 (5 bases). Germline CDR1 reads GTSNPN; CDR2 reads SVGIG (reference sequence). The V end lost 2 bases, the J end lost 0 bases, and 5 bases lay between the germline ends. This CDR3 is 13 amino acids long.